A selection of T cell receptor beta chains follows, all from one sample in a study of T-cell reconstitution after alpha-beta-depleted transplantation in children. MiXCR, run by TCRdb on the PCR reads, gives a single entry per CDR3 protein. Here the sample spans about 540,000 distinct CDR3 sequences, about 16% being singletons. The sample here was PBMCs from the stem cell graft donor, taken from the stem cell graft. These receptors originate from a human donor who donated a stem cell graft to a child with acute lymphoblastic leukemia. CDR3s leave out the opening cysteine and the closing phenylalanine or tryptophan. Each record gives: CDR3 protein, V gene, J gene.

CDR3 protein: ASSLSLGAPYEQY
V gene: TRBV5-1
J gene: TRBJ2-7

CDR3 protein: ASSGVGGKSYEQY
V gene: TRBV9
J gene: TRBJ2-7

CDR3 protein: ASSTEAGRRETQY
V gene: TRBV7-9
J gene: TRBJ2-5

CDR3 protein: ASRREGNPYNEQF
V gene: TRBV12-3/TRBV12-4
J gene: TRBJ2-1

CDR3 protein: ASSVTGGDEQF
V gene: TRBV3-1
J gene: TRBJ2-1

CDR3 protein: ASSATTVDNSPLH
V gene: TRBV9
J gene: TRBJ1-6

CDR3 protein: ATSRRTGVGQPQH
V gene: TRBV15
J gene: TRBJ1-5

CDR3 protein: SVSPSREAF
V gene: TRBV20-1
J gene: TRBJ1-1

CDR3 protein: ASSLLGGRGNEQF
V gene: TRBV12-3/TRBV12-4
J gene: TRBJ2-1

CDR3 protein: ASSSDREGGETQY
V gene: TRBV6-5
J gene: TRBJ2-5

CDR3 protein: ASSPPSLSSYEQY
V gene: TRBV18
J gene: TRBJ2-7

CDR3 protein: ASSLIGSLGEQY
V gene: TRBV12-3/TRBV12-4
J gene: TRBJ2-7

CDR3 protein: SASRGQGPYEQY
V gene: TRBV20-1
J gene: TRBJ2-7

CDR3 protein: ASMRTGTGITDTQY
V gene: TRBV6-1
J gene: TRBJ2-3

CDR3 protein: ASSTDRGAKRATDTQY
V gene: TRBV2
J gene: TRBJ2-3

CDR3 protein: ASSIFTGELF
V gene: TRBV25-1
J gene: TRBJ2-2

CDR3 protein: ASSGRDREERDTQY
V gene: TRBV7-9
J gene: TRBJ2-3

CDR3 protein: SAGYSTDTQY
V gene: TRBV20-1
J gene: TRBJ2-3

CDR3 protein: AAVGRAGSGNTIY
V gene: TRBV15
J gene: TRBJ1-3

CDR3 protein: ASSSGGISYGYT
V gene: TRBV5-5
J gene: TRBJ1-2

CDR3 protein: ASSWDTAGLYEQY
V gene: TRBV5-1
J gene: TRBJ2-7

CDR3 protein: ASSRTDNYGYT
V gene: TRBV7-3
J gene: TRBJ1-2

CDR3 protein: ASRVAGGGDTQY
V gene: TRBV27
J gene: TRBJ2-3

CDR3 protein: SVGEGMTAF
V gene: TRBV29-1
J gene: TRBJ1-1

CDR3 protein: ASSPSQRQGVHQPQH
V gene: TRBV28
J gene: TRBJ1-5

CDR3 protein: ASSRPTGGWSYEQY
V gene: TRBV3-1
J gene: TRBJ2-7

CDR3 protein: ASSAHRGPTDTQY
V gene: TRBV7-3
J gene: TRBJ2-3

CDR3 protein: ASSLGTTSPEQY
V gene: TRBV27
J gene: TRBJ2-7

CDR3 protein: ASSQTPGPSTDTQY
V gene: TRBV4-1
J gene: TRBJ2-3

CDR3 protein: ASSPSLAGGSYEQY
V gene: TRBV4-1
J gene: TRBJ2-7

CDR3 protein: ASSFGSGINNEQF
V gene: TRBV5-1
J gene: TRBJ2-1